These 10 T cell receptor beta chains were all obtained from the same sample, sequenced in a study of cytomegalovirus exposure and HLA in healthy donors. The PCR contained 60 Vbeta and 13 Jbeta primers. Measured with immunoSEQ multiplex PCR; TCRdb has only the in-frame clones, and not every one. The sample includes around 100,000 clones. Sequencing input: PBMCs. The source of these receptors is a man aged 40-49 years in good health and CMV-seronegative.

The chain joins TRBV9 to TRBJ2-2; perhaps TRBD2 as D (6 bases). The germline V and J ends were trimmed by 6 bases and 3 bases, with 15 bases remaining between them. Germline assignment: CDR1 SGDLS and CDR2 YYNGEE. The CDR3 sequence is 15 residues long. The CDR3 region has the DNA TGTGCCAGCACCCCAGATAGCGGATACACCGGGGAGCTGTTTTTT. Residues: CASTPDSGYTGELFF.

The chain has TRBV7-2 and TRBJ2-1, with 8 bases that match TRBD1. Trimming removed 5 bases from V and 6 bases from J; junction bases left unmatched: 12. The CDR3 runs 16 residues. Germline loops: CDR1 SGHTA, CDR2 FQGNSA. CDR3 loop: CASSPTGGRRFNEQFF. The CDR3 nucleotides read TGTGCCAGCAGCCCTACAGGGGGTCGTAGGTTCAATGAGCAGTTCTTC.

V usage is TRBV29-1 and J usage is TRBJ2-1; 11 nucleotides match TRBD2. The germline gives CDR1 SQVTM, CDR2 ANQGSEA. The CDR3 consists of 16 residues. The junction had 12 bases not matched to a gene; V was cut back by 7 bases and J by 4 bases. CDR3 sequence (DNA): TGCAGCGCCCAAGGGGCTAGCGGGGGGTGGTACAATGAGCAGTTCTTC. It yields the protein CSAQGASGGWYNEQFF.

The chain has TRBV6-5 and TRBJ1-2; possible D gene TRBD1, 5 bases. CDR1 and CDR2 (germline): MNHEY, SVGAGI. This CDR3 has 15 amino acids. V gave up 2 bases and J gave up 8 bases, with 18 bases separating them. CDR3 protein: CASSYKPFGASGYTF. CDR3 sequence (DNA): TGTGCCAGCAGTTACAAACCCTTTGGGGCAAGCGGCTACACCTTC.

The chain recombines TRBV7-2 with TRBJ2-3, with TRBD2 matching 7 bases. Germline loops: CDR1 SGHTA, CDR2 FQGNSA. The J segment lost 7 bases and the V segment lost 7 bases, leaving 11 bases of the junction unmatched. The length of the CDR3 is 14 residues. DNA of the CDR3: TGTGCCAGCATTATCGCGCCGACTAGCCATACGCAGTATTTT. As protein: CASIIAPTSHTQYF.

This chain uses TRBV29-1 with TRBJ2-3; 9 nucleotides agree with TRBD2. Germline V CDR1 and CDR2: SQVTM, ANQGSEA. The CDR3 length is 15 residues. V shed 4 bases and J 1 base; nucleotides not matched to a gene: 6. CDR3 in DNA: TGCAGCGTTGGGAGGATAGCGGGAGGCACAGATACGCAGTATTTT. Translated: CSVGRIAGGTDTQYF.

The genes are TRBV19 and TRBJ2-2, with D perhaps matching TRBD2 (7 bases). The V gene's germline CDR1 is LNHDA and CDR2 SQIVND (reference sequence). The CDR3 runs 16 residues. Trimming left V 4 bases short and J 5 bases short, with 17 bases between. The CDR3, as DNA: TGTGCCAGTAGTAGTTTGGGGGGGCGTTGGACCGGGGAGCTGTTTTTT. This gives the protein CASSSLGGRWTGELFF.

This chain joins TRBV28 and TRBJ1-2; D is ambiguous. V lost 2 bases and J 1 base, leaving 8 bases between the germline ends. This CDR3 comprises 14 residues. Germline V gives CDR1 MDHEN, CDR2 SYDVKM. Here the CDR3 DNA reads TGTGCCAGCAGTTTAGGGCGCCGTAACTATGGCTACACCTTC. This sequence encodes CASSLGRRNYGYTF.

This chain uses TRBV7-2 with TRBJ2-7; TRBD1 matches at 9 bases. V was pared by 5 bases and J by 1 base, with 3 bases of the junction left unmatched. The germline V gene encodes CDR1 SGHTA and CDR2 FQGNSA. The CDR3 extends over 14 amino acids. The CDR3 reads CASSATGGSYEQYF. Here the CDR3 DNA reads TGTGCCAGCAGCGCGACAGGGGGTTCCTACGAGCAGTACTTC.

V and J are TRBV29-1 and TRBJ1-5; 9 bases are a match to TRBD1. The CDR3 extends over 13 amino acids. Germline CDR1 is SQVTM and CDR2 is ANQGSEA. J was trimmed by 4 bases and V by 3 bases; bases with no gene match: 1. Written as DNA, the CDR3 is TGCAGCGTTGAGGGACAGGGTAATCAGCCCCAGCATTTT. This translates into CSVEGQGNQPQHF.